These T cell receptor beta chains were read from a single sample in a study of neurological immune-mediated disorders. Using its own MiXCR run on the 5' RACE reads, TCRdb lists one record per CDR3 protein. Of approximately 86,000 distinct CDR3 sequences in the sample, around 2.6% are singletons; the top ten hold about 1%. The specimen was PBMCs. Receptors originate from a woman aged 25 to 39 with multiple sclerosis. Both conserved end residues are part of each CDR3. The D gene is left open where the match is weak. Part of the rows lack a size; the others show once, few, many or a class for expanded clones.

d_call,j_call,v_call,clone_size,cdr3_nt,cdr3_aa
-,TRBJ2-1,TRBV4-3,many,TGCGCCAGCAGCCAGGATGGGGACGGCTCCTACAATGAGCAGTTCTTC,CASSQDGDGSYNEQFF
-,TRBJ1-3,TRBV12-3/TRBV12-4,many,TGTGCCAGCAGACTGGGGGGGGTTGGTGGAAACACCATATATTTT,CASRLGGVGGNTIYF
TRBD2,TRBJ2-4,TRBV5-5,many,TGTGCCAGCAGCTTGGGCGTCAACCTTAGGACTAGTCTAAACATTCAGTACTTC,CASSLGVNLRTSLNIQYF
-,TRBJ2-7,TRBV30,many,TGTGCCTGGAGTCCTTCTCGATGGTACGAGCAGTACTTC,CAWSPSRWYEQYF
-,TRBJ2-7,TRBV20-1,many,TGCAGTGCTCCCCCCGCGAGGGCCGACGCCGAGCAGTACTTC,CSAPPARADAEQYF
-,TRBJ1-1,TRBV7-9,many,TGTGCCAGCAGCTTAATAGGGAGGCGGGCGAACACTGAAGCTTTCTTT,CASSLIGRRANTEAFF
TRBD1,TRBJ1-2,TRBV11-2,many,TGTGCCAGCAGCCACCAGATTACAGGGGCCTATGGCTACACCTTC,CASSHQITGAYGYTF
TRBD1,TRBJ2-1,TRBV20-1,many,TGCAGTGCTAGAGGGACAGGGAGGCAGGATGAGCAGTTCTTC,CSARGTGRQDEQFF
-,TRBJ2-1,TRBV4-3,many,TGCGCCAGCAGCCAAGCATGGAAGAATGAGCAGTTCTTC,CASSQAWKNEQFF
-,TRBJ2-7,TRBV5-1,many,TGCGCCAGCAGCTTGGGCGGGGAGCAGTACTTC,CASSLGGEQYF
TRBD2,TRBJ2-5,TRBV7-2,many,TGTGCCAGCAGCTTAGATTCGGGAGGTGGGGAGACCCAGTACTTC,CASSLDSGGGETQYF
-,TRBJ2-1,TRBV6-2/TRBV6-3,many,TGTGCCAGCAGTTACCTGGCTGGTCTCAATGAGCAGTTCTTC,CASSYLAGLNEQFF
TRBD1,TRBJ2-7,TRBV6-1,many,TGTGCCAGCAGTCCTCGGACAGGGGGCGGTGAGCAGTACTTC,CASSPRTGGGEQYF
-,TRBJ1-1,TRBV28,many,TGTGCCAGCAGCCGTACAGATAACACTGAAGCTTTCTTT,CASSRTDNTEAFF
-,TRBJ1-5,TRBV20-1,many,TGCAGTGCCTCCCTGGGACGGGATCAGCCCCAGCATTTT,CSASLGRDQPQHF
-,TRBJ2-2,TRBV29-1,many,TGCAGCGTTGTGGAGGGAGCTGTCACCGGGGAGCTGTTTTTT,CSVVEGAVTGELFF
-,TRBJ1-1,TRBV20-1,few,TGCAGTGCGAAGACGGCGAACGGGTTGAACACTGAAGCTTTCTTT,CSAKTANGLNTEAFF
-,TRBJ1-1,TRBV7-9,many,TGTGCCAGCAGCTTAGTGGCAGAATGGGACACTGAAGCTTTCTTT,CASSLVAEWDTEAFF
TRBD2,TRBJ2-7,TRBV9,many,TGTGCCAGCAGCCCCAGACTAGCGGGGCCCTACGAGCAGTACTTC,CASSPRLAGPYEQYF
TRBD2,TRBJ2-3,TRBV20-1,many,TGCAGTGCTAGAAGCGGGAGGACAGATACGCAGTATTTT,CSARSGRTDTQYF
-,TRBJ2-2,TRBV6-2/TRBV6-3,many,TGTGCCAGCATGGTACAGATCGAAACCGGGGAGCTGTTTTTT,CASMVQIETGELFF
TRBD2,TRBJ2-7,TRBV20-1,many,TGCAGTGCTAAGAAAGGGACTAGCGGGCCCTACGAGCAGTACTTC,CSAKKGTSGPYEQYF
-,TRBJ2-1,TRBV20-1,many,TGCAGTGCACCAGAACCGGGACATGAGTACAATGAGCAGTTCTTC,CSAPEPGHEYNEQFF
-,TRBJ2-5,TRBV21-1,-,TGTGCCAGCACTTGGACTAGCCTGGAGGGAGAGACCCAGTACTTC,CASTWTSLEGETQYF
TRBD2,TRBJ2-3,TRBV7-2,many,TGTGCCAGCAGGCGGACTAGCGGGAGGGGTACGCAGTATTTT,CASRRTSGRGTQYF
-,TRBJ1-3,TRBV6-5,many,TGTGCCAGCCGGCCACTGAGCTCTGGAAACACCATATATTTT,CASRPLSSGNTIYF
TRBD1,TRBJ1-4,TRBV15,many,TGTGCCACCAGCAGCCTAAACAGGGGCCGCGGTGAAAAACTGTTTTTT,CATSSLNRGRGEKLFF
-,TRBJ2-3,TRBV7-3,many,TGTGCCAGCAGCTTATTTGAGGGAGATACGCAGTATTTT,CASSLFEGDTQYF
-,TRBJ2-7,TRBV5-5,many,TGTGCCAGCAGCTTGGGAGTAGGAGGCTACGAGCAGTACTTC,CASSLGVGGYEQYF
-,TRBJ1-1,TRBV12-3/TRBV12-4,many,TGTGCCAGCAGTCCAGGGCGGAGGACTGAAGCTTTCTTT,CASSPGRRTEAFF
-,TRBJ2-7,TRBV6-6,many,TGTGCCAGCAAGGCTAGCTCTGGCGAGCAGTACTTC,CASKASSGEQYF
-,TRBJ2-1,TRBV7-9,many,TGTGCCAGCAGCTTAGTGGGAGACCCCTACAATGAGCAGTTCTTC,CASSLVGDPYNEQFF
-,TRBJ2-1,TRBV6-2/TRBV6-3,many,TGTGCCAGCAGTTACCCTAGATCTCTAGACAATGAGCAGTTCTTC,CASSYPRSLDNEQFF
TRBD2,TRBJ2-5,TRBV6-1,many,TGTGCCAGCAGTGATCTAGCGGGAGGGGTTGAGACCCAGTACTTC,CASSDLAGGVETQYF
-,TRBJ2-1,TRBV9,many,TGTGCCAGCAGCGTAGAGGGGACCCGTTCCTACAATGAGCAGTTCTTC,CASSVEGTRSYNEQFF
TRBD1,TRBJ1-6,TRBV7-2,many,TGTGCCAGCAGCGGACAGGGCCATGATAATTCACCCCTCCACTTT,CASSGQGHDNSPLHF